Sequencing of this TCR beta chain was carried out in a study of blood T cell repertoires in COVID-19. Study as a whole: Samples representing acute and convalescent COVID-19 were sourced from the United States, Italy and Spain. T cells, B-cell-depleted T cells, or PBMCs supplied cDNA or gDNA.

In the original analysis: Amplification from reference gene primers served as the basis for estimated nucleated cell counts. The table came from immunoSEQ multiplex PCR; TCRdb's copy has only in-frame clones and leaves some out. V, J and clone size are taken as reported in that table, and D and trimming were inferred from the DNA itself. The data contain some 250,000 clones, roughly 84% of them singletons. Trimming shortened V by 2 bases and J by 2 bases, and 9 bases separated the two germline ends. The germline V gene encodes CDR1 SEHNR and CDR2 FQNEAQ (reference sequence). There are 14 residues in the CDR3.

This clonotype originated in a man in his forties with acute or convalescent COVID-19. The chain links TRBV7-9 to TRBJ1-2; D gene unclear. The sequenced sample was peripheral blood. DNA of the CDR3: TGTGCCAGCAGCTTAAATGCTGAGAACTATGGCTACACCTTC. Translation gives CASSLNAENYGYTF.